The entry that follows covers one T cell receptor beta chain sequence. Its cognate antigen is unknown. The sample comes from a study of shared clonotypes between healthy human individuals. General study results and limits: Naive CD4 clonotypes overlapped across a few donors at approximately 5.3%.

With V trimmed by 7 bases and J by 2 bases, 11 bases remained unmatched. This CDR3 contains 15 residues. Germline-derived CDR1 and CDR2 are MDHEN and SYDVKM. Healthy HIV-negative adults with no recent acute infections or vaccinations were recruited as donors. In the CD4+ fraction, cells were divided into CD45RA+ naive and CD45RA-negative memory subsets. The assay was immunoSEQ multiplex PCR, and TCRdb's table has in-frame clones only and misses some. The sample yields more than 2,000,000 clones, 85% to 95% seen once. The chain links TRBV28 to TRBJ2-7; 7 positions match TRBD2. This receptor was obtained from a man between 18 and 29 years old in good health. Some clones in this sample may be carry-over from other donors' samples. Sequenced: naive CD4+ T cells from PBMCs. Documented subset: CD45RA+ positively selected. The CDR3 DNA is TGTGCCAGCACACTCCGGTGGGGGGGGGCCTACGAGCAGTACTTC. It codes for CASTLRWGGAYEQYF.